This T cell receptor beta chain was obtained from a study of CD8+ T cells in alopecia areata. The V gene lost 4 bases and the J gene lost 7 bases, with 14 bases spanning the gap. This CDR3 contains 14 residues. The germline gives CDR1 MNHNY, CDR2 SVGAGI (reference sequence). This clone was picked up a small number of times. Its matching antigen is unknown. The treatment was: oral pan-JAK inhibitor, 5-10 mg twice daily. CD4+ and CD8+ T cells were sorted from PBMCs. Study-level results: Scalp clonality dropped significantly under tofacitinib, as did expanded CD8+ top-100 clones. Affected lesional scalp, above all in alopecia totalis/universalis, was more clonal than normal scalp. The treated group had a single nonresponder, limiting CD8+ expansion-response conclusions.

RNA was extracted and reverse transcribed into cDNA as the sequencing template. Using immunoSEQ multiplex PCR, the repertoire was profiled, and TCRdb retains in-frame clones only, with some absent. The sample lists about 120,000 clones; about 50% were seen once. The specimen was CD4+ T cells sorted from blood, collected at week 4, from a patient treated with tofacitinib. The TCR originated in a human donor with alopecia areata. The rearrangement links TRBV6-6 to TRBJ1-5; D perhaps matches TRBD1 (5 bases). As DNA, the CDR3 is TGTGCCAGCAGTTTAAGTGGGACGAACCAGCCCCAGCATTTT. It encodes CASSLSGTNQPQHF.